Listed here are 25 T cell receptor beta chains from one sample, sequenced in a study of blood T cells in healthy people across ages. For the second PCR, which ran for 7 to 11 cycles, a sample-barcoded 5' primer and a J-beta primer mix were used. TCRdb reprocessed the 5' RACE reads via MiXCR and lists one record per CDR3 protein. The sample records roughly 720,000 distinct CDR3 sequences, 50% to 65% being singletons. Sequencing used blood. Receptors originate from an older man in good health.

This rearrangement joins TRBV5-6 to TRBJ1-4, with D possibly being TRBD1 (6 bases). The CDR3 has 17 amino acids. The germline gives CDR1 SGHDT, CDR2 YYEEEE. V was trimmed by 3 bases and J by 4 bases, leaving 19 bases between them. The CDR3 protein is CASSSPPTGAFNEKLFF. DNA for the CDR3: TGTGCCAGCAGCTCCCCCCCGACAGGTGCCTTTAATGAAAAACTGTTTTTT. Full variable domain (missing parts from reference TRBV5-6 and TRBJ1-4): DAGVTQSPTHLIKTRGQQVTLRCSPKSGHDTVSWYQQALGQGPQFIFQYYEEEERQRGNFPDRFSGHQFPNYSSELNVNALLLGDSALYLCASSSPPTGAFNEKLFFGSGTQLSVL.

This clonotype was observed once. The chain couples TRBV2 to TRBJ1-5; D unresolved. Trimming stripped 0 bases from V and 5 bases from J, with 8 bases between. Germline CDR1 and CDR2: SNHLY and FYNNEI. The CDR3 is 14 residues long. The CDR3 spells CASSEALYYQPQHF. CDR3 coding DNA: TGTGCCAGCAGTGAAGCGCTTTACTATCAGCCCCAGCATTTT.

This clonotype was counted once. The rearrangement joins TRBV29-1 to TRBJ2-1, with D perhaps matching TRBD1 (6 bases). Per germline, CDR1 SQVTM and CDR2 ANQGSEA. Trimming cost V 4 bases and J 13 bases, with 20 bases left between them. CDR3 size: 13 residues. The CDR3 nucleotides are TGCAGCGTTGTAGGGGGAGTTGGGGAGACCCAGTTCTTC. It translates to CSVVGGVGETQFF.

The CDR3 sequence is CASRGAATDTQYF. In nucleotides, the CDR3 is TGTGCCAGCAGGGGGGCAGCCACAGATACGCAGTATTTT. The chain carries TRBV27 and TRBJ2-3, with D perhaps matching TRBD1 (6 bases). Trimming removed 6 bases from V and 2 bases from J, with 9 bases in between. The CDR3 totals 13 residues. Germline V gene lookup returns CDR1 MNHEY and CDR2 SMNVEV (reference sequence).

There are a few counts of this clonotype. The gene calls are TRBV5-1 and TRBJ2-5; D gene ambiguous. The J call could be wrong; TRBJ2-7 is a better fit for the DNA end. This CDR3 contains 12 residues. Germline V CDR1 and CDR2: SGHRS, YFSETQ. CDR3 DNA: TGCGCCAGCAGCTCGGACCACTACGAGCAGTACTTC. Its protein product is CASSSDHYEQYF.

The CDR3 DNA follows: TGTGCCAGCAGATATAACTATGGCTACACCTTC. It codes for CASRYNYGYTF. The rearrangement uses TRBV28 and TRBJ1-2; D remains ambiguous. Germline assignment: CDR1 MDHEN and CDR2 SYDVKM. The V gene lost 6 bases and the J gene lost 1 base, with 3 bases spanning the gap. CDR3 length: 11 amino acids.

The chain has TRBV12-3 or TRBV12-4 and TRBJ1-1; no reliable D call. Trimming cost V 2 bases and J 2 bases, with 12 bases left between them. CDR3 length: 15 amino acids. CDR3 protein: CASSLYGSQNTEAFF. The CDR3 nucleotides are TGTGCCAGCAGTTTATACGGCAGCCAAAACACTGAAGCTTTCTTT.

The genes are TRBV2 and TRBJ2-1; 16 bases match TRBD2. With the DNA end fitting TRBJ2-7 better, the J assignment may be wrong. The germline gives CDR1 SNHLY, CDR2 FYNNEI. The CDR3 spans 16 residues. The CDR3 loop reads CASEGTSGRGYNEQYF. CDR3 coding DNA: TGTGCCAGCGAGGGGACTAGCGGGAGGGGTTACAATGAGCAGTACTTC.

The chain is built from TRBV18 and TRBJ2-1; D call uncertain. Trimming took off 1 base at V and 4 bases at J, with 11 bases between the two ends. The CDR3 spans 15 residues. The germline gives CDR1 KGHSH, CDR2 LQKENI. The CDR3: CASSPQNSIYNEQFF. The CDR3 nucleotides read TGTGCCAGCTCACCACAGAACTCCATTTACAATGAGCAGTTCTTC.

V usage is TRBV6-6 and J usage is TRBJ2-2, with D hard to call. The CDR3 sequence is 12 residues long. V was trimmed by 6 bases and J by 5 bases, leaving 7 bases between them. Germline loops: CDR1 MNHNY, CDR2 SVGAGI (reference sequence). The CDR3 DNA sequence: TGTGCCAGCAGACCCGAGACCGGGGAGCTGTTTTTT. It is translated as CASRPETGELFF.

This sequence joins TRBV7-9 and TRBJ2-7, with a weak D call TRBD1 (5 bases). The CDR3 extends over 14 amino acids. With 4 bases removed from V and 4 bases from J, the gap between germline ends came to 14 bases. Germline CDR1 SEHNR, CDR2 FQNEAQ (reference sequence). The CDR3 spells CASSSARDGYEQYF. The CDR3 DNA is TGTGCCAGCAGCTCGGCCAGGGATGGGTACGAGCAGTACTTC.

This clonotype has only one observation. The chain employs TRBV28 and TRBJ2-1, with D perhaps given as TRBD1 or TRBD2 (6 bases each). Trimming took off 8 bases at V and 3 bases at J, with 14 bases between the two ends. Germline loops: CDR1 MDHEN, CDR2 SYDVKM. The CDR3 covers 14 residues. The DNA for the CDR3 is TGTGCCAGCTGGGGGGCTAGCCGCTACAATGAGCAGTTCTTC. This translates into CASWGASRYNEQFF.

The chain joins TRBV2 to TRBJ2-1; no clear D gene. The germline CDR1 and CDR2 sequences are SNHLY and FYNNEI. V was shortened by 4 bases and J by 4 bases, with 14 bases between the two germline ends. There are 15 residues in the CDR3. CDR3 DNA: TGTGCCAGCAGTGCTAAGGTTGTAGGATACAATGAGCAGTTCTTC. This gives the protein CASSAKVVGYNEQFF.

The chain recombines TRBV11-2 with TRBJ2-5, with D unresolved. Germline loops: CDR1 SGHAT, CDR2 FQNNGV. V was trimmed by 5 bases and J by 1 base, leaving 11 bases between them. The length of the CDR3 is 14 residues. The CDR3 loop reads CASSIRGGQETQYF. The CDR3, as DNA: TGTGCCAGCAGCATAAGAGGCGGCCAAGAGACCCAGTACTTC.

Here the CDR3 reads CASSSRHTGELFF. The CDR3 bases are TGTGCCAGCAGCTCAAGGCACACCGGGGAGCTGTTTTTT. V is TRBV7-2 and J is TRBJ2-2; D is undetermined. CDR3 size: 13 residues. Germline assignment: CDR1 SGHTA and CDR2 FQGNSA. Trimming took 4 bases from V and 3 from J, leaving 6 bases between them.

The J gene is TRBJ2-1, the V gene TRBV5-1; 10 bases map to TRBD1. The CDR3 sequence is 15 residues long. The germline CDR1 and CDR2 sequences are SGHRS and YFSETQ. Germline trimming cut 6 bases from V and 5 bases from J; bases unmatched to any gene: 8. CDR3 coding DNA: TGCGCCAGCAACGTTCGGGACAGGGGCGACAATGAGCAGTTCTTC. Its protein product is CASNVRDRGDNEQFF.

J is TRBJ2-5 and V is TRBV15; TRBD2 is a possible D gene (5 bases). Germline CDR1 and CDR2: LNHNV and YYDKDF (reference sequence). CDR3 length equals 14 residues. V lost 0 bases and J 4 bases, leaving 9 bases between the germline ends. This chain's CDR3 is CATSRDAGGETQYF. DNA of the CDR3: TGTGCCACCAGCAGAGACGCGGGCGGAGAGACCCAGTACTTC.

The V call is TRBV20-1, the J call TRBJ2-7, with 9 bases aligning to TRBD1. The CDR3 spans 15 residues. The V gene's germline CDR1 is DFQATT and CDR2 SNEGSKA (reference sequence). The V segment lost 0 bases and the J segment 6 bases; nucleotides outside the gene matches: 9. The CDR3 DNA is TGCAGTGCTAGAGATCCGGGACAGGGCATGTCCGAGCAGTACTTC. Protein: CSARDPGQGMSEQYF.

This chain uses TRBV13 with TRBJ1-2, with 7 bases matching TRBD1. Germline V gives CDR1 PRHDT, CDR2 FYEKMQ (reference sequence). V gave up 6 bases and J gave up 6 bases; unmatched junction bases: 7. The CDR3 consists of 13 residues. As DNA, the CDR3 is TGTGCCAGCAGGCAGACAGGGTTGGATGGCTACACCTTC. Protein: CASRQTGLDGYTF.

This clonotype was detected a few times. The chain is built from TRBV2 and TRBJ1-2; 7 bases match TRBD1. The CDR3 is 13 amino acids. Germline CDR1 is SNHLY and CDR2 is FYNNEI. J was trimmed by 7 bases and V by 8 bases; bases with no gene match: 10. The CDR3 DNA reads TGTGCCAGCTCCGTGGTGACAGGGAGTGGCTACACCTTC. Translated, it gives CASSVVTGSGYTF.

The J gene is TRBJ2-7, the V gene TRBV20-1, with unresolved D. CDR1 is DFQATT, CDR2 SNEGSKA, per germline (reference sequence). V was shortened by 5 bases and J by 0 bases, with 17 bases between the two germline ends. The CDR3 consists of 15 residues. The CDR3 DNA sequence: TGCAGTGCTGCCGACTCACCACCCTCCTCCTACGAGCAGTACTTC. Amino acids: CSAADSPPSSYEQYF.

J is TRBJ2-1 and V is TRBV25-1; a possible D gene is TRBD2 (6 bases). The CDR3 is 20 residues long. The germline V gene encodes CDR1 MGHDK and CDR2 SYGVNS. The V end lost 1 base, the J end lost 6 bases, and 28 bases lay between the germline ends. The CDR3 DNA is TGTGCCAGCAGTGAATCGCCAGGGCGGAGGGCCGGGAGAAGGCCCAATGAGCAGTTCTTC. Its protein product is CASSESPGRRAGRRPNEQFF.

The sample holds a few counts of this clonotype. V usage is TRBV24-1 and J usage is TRBJ2-3; possibly TRBD1 for D (5 bases). Trimming left V 9 bases short and J 14 bases short, with 23 bases between. The CDR3 covers 13 residues. CDR1 and CDR2 from the germline V gene are KGHDR and SFDVKD. The CDR3 sequence: CATESAQGRYAYF. The DNA for the CDR3 is TGTGCCACCGAATCGGCCCAGGGCAGATACGCGTATTTT.

V is TRBV9 and J is TRBJ2-7; D may match TRBD1 or TRBD2 (5 bases each). Germline assignment: CDR1 SGDLS and CDR2 YYNGEE. This CDR3 is 14 amino acids long. The ends were cut back, 0 bases at V and 3 bases at J, with 10 bases in the middle. Here the CDR3 DNA reads TGTGCCAGCAGCGTAGCAGGGAGTGTCTACGAGCAGTACTTC. Its translation is CASSVAGSVYEQYF. The variable domain in full, with the rest retrieved from reference TRBV9 and TRBJ2-7, is DSGVTQTPKHLITATGQRVTLRCSPRSGDLSVYWYQQSLDQGLQFLIQYYNGEERAKGNILERFSAQQFPDLHSELNLSSLELGDSALYFCASSVAGSVYEQYFGPGTRLTVT.

The CDR3 region is CASSESRGQETQYF. The CDR3 DNA follows: TGTGCCAGCAGTGAATCGAGGGGACAAGAGACCCAGTACTTC. This sequence joins TRBV25-1 and TRBJ2-5; D is possibly TRBD1 or TRBD2 (5 bases each). The germline V gene encodes CDR1 MGHDK and CDR2 SYGVNS. The CDR3 spans 14 residues. V was cut by 1 base and J by 2 bases, with 8 bases left in between.